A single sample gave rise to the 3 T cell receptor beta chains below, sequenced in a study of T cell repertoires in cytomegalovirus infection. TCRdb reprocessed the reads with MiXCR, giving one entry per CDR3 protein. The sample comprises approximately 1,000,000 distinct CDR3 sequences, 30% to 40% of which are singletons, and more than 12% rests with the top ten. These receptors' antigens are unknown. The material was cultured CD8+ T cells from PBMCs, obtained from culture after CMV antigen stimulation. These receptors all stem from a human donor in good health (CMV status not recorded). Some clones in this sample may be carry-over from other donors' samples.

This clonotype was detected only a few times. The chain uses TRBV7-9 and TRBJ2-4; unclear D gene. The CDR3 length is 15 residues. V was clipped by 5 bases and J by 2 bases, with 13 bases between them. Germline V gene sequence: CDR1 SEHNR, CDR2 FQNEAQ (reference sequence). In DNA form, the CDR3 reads TGTGCCAGCAGCCTCCAAAGACAATCCAAAAACATTCAGTACTTC. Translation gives CASSLQRQSKNIQYF. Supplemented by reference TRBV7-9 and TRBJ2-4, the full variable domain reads DTGVSQNPRHKITKRGQNVTFRCDPISEHNRLYWYRQTLGQGPEFLTYFQNEAQLEKSRLLSDRFSAERPKGSFSTLEIQRTEQGDSAMYLCASSLQRQSKNIQYFGAGTRLSVL.

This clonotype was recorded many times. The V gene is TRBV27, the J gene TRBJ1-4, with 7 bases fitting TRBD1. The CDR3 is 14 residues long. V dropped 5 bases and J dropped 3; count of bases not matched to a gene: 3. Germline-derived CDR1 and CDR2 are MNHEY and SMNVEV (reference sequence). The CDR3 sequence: CASSLGTANEKLFF. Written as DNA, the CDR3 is TGTGCCAGCAGTCTGGGGACAGCTAATGAAAAACTGTTTTTT.

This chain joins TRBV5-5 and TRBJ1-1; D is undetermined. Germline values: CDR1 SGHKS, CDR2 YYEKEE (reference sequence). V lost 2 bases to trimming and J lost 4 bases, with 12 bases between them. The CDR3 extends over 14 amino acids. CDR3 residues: CASSFAEGSTEAFF. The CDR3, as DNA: TGTGCCAGCAGCTTTGCTGAAGGGAGCACTGAAGCTTTCTTT.